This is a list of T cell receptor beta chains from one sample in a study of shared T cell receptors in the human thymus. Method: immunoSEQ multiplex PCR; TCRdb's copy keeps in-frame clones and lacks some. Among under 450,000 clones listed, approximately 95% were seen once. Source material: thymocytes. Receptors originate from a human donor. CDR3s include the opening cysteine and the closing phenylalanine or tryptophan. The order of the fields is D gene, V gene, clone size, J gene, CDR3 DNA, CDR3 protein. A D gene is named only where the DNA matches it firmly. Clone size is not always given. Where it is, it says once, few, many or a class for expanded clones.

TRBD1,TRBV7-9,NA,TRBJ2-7,TGTGCCAGCAGCTTTTATTATAGGACAGGGCGATACGAGCAGTACTTC,CASSFYYRTGRYEQYF
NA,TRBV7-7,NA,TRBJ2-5,TGTGCCAGCAGCTTAGGTTTAAGGACAGAGAAGTACCAAGAGACCCAGTACTTC,CASSLGLRTEKYQETQYF
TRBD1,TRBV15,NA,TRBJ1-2,TGTGCCACCAGCGGGAGACAGGGCTTCTATGGCTACACCTTC,CATSGRQGFYGYTF
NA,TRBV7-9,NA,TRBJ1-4,TGTGCCAGCAGCTCAAAGGCCAGTGCTGGTAATGAAAAACTGTTTTTT,CASSSKASAGNEKLFF
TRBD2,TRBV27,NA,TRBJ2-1,TGTGCCAGCAGTCTGCGGAGGGGACTAGACGGATACAATGAGCAGTTCTTC,CASSLRRGLDGYNEQFF
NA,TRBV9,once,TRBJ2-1,TGTGCCAGCAGCGTGGAGTTCTATAGCTCCTACAATGAGCAGTTCTTC,CASSVEFYSSYNEQFF
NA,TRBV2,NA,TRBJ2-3,TGTGCCAGCAGTGGTGGGTTGTCTGGGACAGATACGCAGTATTTT,CASSGGLSGTDTQYF
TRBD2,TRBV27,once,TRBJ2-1,TGTGCCAGCAGTTTGGATAGCGGGAGGACGCGTTGTAATGAGCAGTTCTTC,CASSLDSGRTRCNEQFF
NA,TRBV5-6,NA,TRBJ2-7,TGTGCCAGCAGCCGAGGCCTAGGTCCCTACGAGCAGTACTTC,CASSRGLGPYEQYF
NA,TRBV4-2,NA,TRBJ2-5,TGTGCCAGCAGCCGCCCGACTAGGAGGAGGTACCAAGAGACCCAGTACTTC,CASSRPTRRRYQETQYF
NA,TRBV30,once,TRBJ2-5,TGTGCCTGGACCCACGAAGGAGGGGCCCAAGAGACCCAGTACTTC,CAWTHEGGAQETQYF
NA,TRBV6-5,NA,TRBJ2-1,TGTGCCAGCAGTCCTCGGAGGAGCTCCTACAATGAGCAGTTCTTC,CASSPRRSSYNEQFF
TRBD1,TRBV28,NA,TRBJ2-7,TGTGCCAGCAGCTTACGTGGACAGGGGGCCAACGAGCAGTACTTC,CASSLRGQGANEQYF
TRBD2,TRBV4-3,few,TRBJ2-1,TGCGCCAGCAGCCAAGGGAGCGGGAAGAACAATGAGCAGTTCTTC,CASSQGSGKNNEQFF
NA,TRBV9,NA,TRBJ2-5,TGTGCCAGCAGCCCCCATCCGGGACACCACCAAGAGACCCAGTACTTC,CASSPHPGHHQETQYF
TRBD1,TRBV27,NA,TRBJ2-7,TGTGCCAGCAGTTTAGGGGACAGAACCTCCTACGAGCAGTACTTC,CASSLGDRTSYEQYF
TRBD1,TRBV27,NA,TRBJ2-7,TGTGCCAGCAGTCGGGACAGTTCATACGAGCAGTACTTC,CASSRDSSYEQYF
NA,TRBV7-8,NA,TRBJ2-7,TGTGCCAGCAGCTTAGTGACGGAAACCTACGAGCAGTACTTC,CASSLVTETYEQYF
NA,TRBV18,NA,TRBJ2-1,TGTGCCAGTACAACCTCGGACAGACACAATGAGCAGTTCTTC,CASTTSDRHNEQFF
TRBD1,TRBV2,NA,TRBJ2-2,TGTGCCAGCAGTGAAACGTTCCAGGGGGTTGCCGGGGAGCTGTTTTTT,CASSETFQGVAGELFF
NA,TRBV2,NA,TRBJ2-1,TGTGCCAGCAGTGAGGAAGATGAGCAGTTCTTC,CASSEEDEQFF
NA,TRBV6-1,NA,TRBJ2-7,TGTGCCAGCAGTGCCCTCCGGGCTTCAGAGCGCAGCTACGAGCAGTACTTC,CASSALRASERSYEQYF
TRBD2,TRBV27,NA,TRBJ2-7,TGTGCCAGCAGGCCTCGGGCTAGCGGGAGTAGGGACGAGCAGTACTTC,CASRPRASGSRDEQYF
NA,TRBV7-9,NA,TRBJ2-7,TGTGCCAGCAGCCATGCAGGGTCGGAGGAGCAGTACTTC,CASSHAGSEEQYF
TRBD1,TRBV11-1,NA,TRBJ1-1,TGTGCCAGCAGCTTTGGGACAGGCGAAATGAACACTGAAGCTTTCTTT,CASSFGTGEMNTEAFF
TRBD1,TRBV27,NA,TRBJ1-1,TGTGCCAGCAGTCGTCGTCGCGGACAGGGGTGGAACACTGAAGCTTTCTTT,CASSRRRGQGWNTEAFF
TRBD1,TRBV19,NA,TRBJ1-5,TGTGCCAGTAGTGTCTCCGACAGGGGGAATCAGCCCCAGCATTTT,CASSVSDRGNQPQHF
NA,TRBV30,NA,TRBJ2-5,TGTGCCTGGAGGGGGGGCGAGACCCAGTACTTC,CAWRGGETQYF
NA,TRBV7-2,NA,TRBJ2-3,TGTGCCAGCAGCTCCCGTGATACGCAGTATTTT,CASSSRDTQYF
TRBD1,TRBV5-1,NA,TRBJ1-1,TGCGCCAGCAGCTTGGCCGAGTACAACAGGGGCTTT,CASSLAEYNRGF
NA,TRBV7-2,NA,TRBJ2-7,TGTGCCAGCAGCGGCACAGGGTACTACGAGCAGTACTTC,CASSGTGYYEQYF
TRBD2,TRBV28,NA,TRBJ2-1,TGTGCCAGCAGAGGTGTAGCGGGAGGGCCAGAATTTTACAATGAGCAGTTCTTC,CASRGVAGGPEFYNEQFF
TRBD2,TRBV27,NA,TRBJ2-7,TGTGCCAGCAGTTTTAAGTGGGAGGGCAACGCCTACGAGCAGTACTTC,CASSFKWEGNAYEQYF
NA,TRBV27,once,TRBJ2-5,TGCGCCAGCAGTTTAACAGGGCTGGAGACCCAGTACTTC,CASSLTGLETQYF
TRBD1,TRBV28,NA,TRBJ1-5,TGTGCCAGCGGAACGGACAGGGGCCAGCCCCAGCATTTT,CASGTDRGQPQHF
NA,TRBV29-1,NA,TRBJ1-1,TGCAGCGTTGGGGAGGTTCGCCGGGCGAACACTGAAGCTTTCTTT,CSVGEVRRANTEAFF
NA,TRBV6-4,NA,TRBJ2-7,TGTGCCAGCAGTGACTCGAGAGGGGACATGCACGAGCAGTACTTC,CASSDSRGDMHEQYF
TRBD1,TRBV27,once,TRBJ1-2,TGTGCCAGCAGTGTCCAGGGGGCGGGCGGCTACACCTTC,CASSVQGAGGYTF
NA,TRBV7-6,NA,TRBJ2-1,TGTGCCAGCAGCTTAGATATCCGGGGAACCTACAATGAGCAGTTCTTC,CASSLDIRGTYNEQFF
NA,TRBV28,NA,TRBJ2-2,TGTGCCAGCAGTTTCCTTAGGACGGTAAACACCGGGGAGCTGTTTTTT,CASSFLRTVNTGELFF
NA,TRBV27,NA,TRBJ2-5,TGTGCCAGCAGTTCGAAAACTCAAGAGACCCAGTACTTC,CASSSKTQETQYF
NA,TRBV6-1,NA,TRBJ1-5,TGTGCCAGCAGTGAAGCGCTCACAGGTAGCAATCAGCCCCAGCATTTT,CASSEALTGSNQPQHF
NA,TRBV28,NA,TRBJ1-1,TGTGCCAGCAGCCTCGTTCATGTGAGGACTGAGTCCACTGAAGCTTTCTTT,CASSLVHVRTESTEAFF
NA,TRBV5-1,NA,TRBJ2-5,TGCGCCAGCAGCTTGGGACCTAGCCGGCAGACCCAGTACTTC,CASSLGPSRQTQYF
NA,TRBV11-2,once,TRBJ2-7,TGTGCCAGCAGCTTAGGGGGGTCTAGCGTTTACGAGCAGTACTTC,CASSLGGSSVYEQYF
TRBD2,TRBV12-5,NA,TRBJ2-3,TGTGCTAGTGCCGGACTAGCGGGAGGCCCTTTACCCACAGATACGCAGTATTTT,CASAGLAGGPLPTDTQYF
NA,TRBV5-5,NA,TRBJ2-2,TGTGCCAGCAGCTTGGCCAGGGGGGATAACACCGGGGAGCTGTTTTTT,CASSLARGDNTGELFF
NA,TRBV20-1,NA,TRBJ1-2,TGCAGTGCTTACAGCTATGGCTACACCTTC,CSAYSYGYTF
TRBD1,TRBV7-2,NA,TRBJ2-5,TGTGCCAGCAGCTTTGGACAGGGGGTGACCATTTCTGAAGAGACCCAGTACTTC,CASSFGQGVTISEETQYF
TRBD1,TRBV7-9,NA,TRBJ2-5,TGTGCCAGCAGCCCATACAGGGGGCTAAAGGAGGAGACCCAGTACTTC,CASSPYRGLKEETQYF
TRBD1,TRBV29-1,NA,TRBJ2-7,TGCAGCGTTGGGACGGACAGGGGCGACGAGCAGTACTTC,CSVGTDRGDEQYF
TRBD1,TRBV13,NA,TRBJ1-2,TGTGCCAGCAGCTTCCAGGGGGCAATCTATGGCTACACCTTC,CASSFQGAIYGYTF
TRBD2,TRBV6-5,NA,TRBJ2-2,TGTGCCAGCAGTTACTCGGGACTAGCGAACACCGGGGAGCTGTTTTTT,CASSYSGLANTGELFF